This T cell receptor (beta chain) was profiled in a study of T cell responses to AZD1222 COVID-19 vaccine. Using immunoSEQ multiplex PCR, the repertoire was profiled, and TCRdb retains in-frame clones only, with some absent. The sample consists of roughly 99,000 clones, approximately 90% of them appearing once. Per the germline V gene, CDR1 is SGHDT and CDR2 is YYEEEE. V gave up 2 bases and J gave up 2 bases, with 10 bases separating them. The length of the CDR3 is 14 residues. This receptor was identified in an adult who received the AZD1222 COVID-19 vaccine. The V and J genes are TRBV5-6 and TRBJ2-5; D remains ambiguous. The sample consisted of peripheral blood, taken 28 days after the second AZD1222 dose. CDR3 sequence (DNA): TGTGCCAGCAGCTTTGGTCAGATACAAGAGACCCAGTACTTC. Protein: CASSFGQIQETQYF.